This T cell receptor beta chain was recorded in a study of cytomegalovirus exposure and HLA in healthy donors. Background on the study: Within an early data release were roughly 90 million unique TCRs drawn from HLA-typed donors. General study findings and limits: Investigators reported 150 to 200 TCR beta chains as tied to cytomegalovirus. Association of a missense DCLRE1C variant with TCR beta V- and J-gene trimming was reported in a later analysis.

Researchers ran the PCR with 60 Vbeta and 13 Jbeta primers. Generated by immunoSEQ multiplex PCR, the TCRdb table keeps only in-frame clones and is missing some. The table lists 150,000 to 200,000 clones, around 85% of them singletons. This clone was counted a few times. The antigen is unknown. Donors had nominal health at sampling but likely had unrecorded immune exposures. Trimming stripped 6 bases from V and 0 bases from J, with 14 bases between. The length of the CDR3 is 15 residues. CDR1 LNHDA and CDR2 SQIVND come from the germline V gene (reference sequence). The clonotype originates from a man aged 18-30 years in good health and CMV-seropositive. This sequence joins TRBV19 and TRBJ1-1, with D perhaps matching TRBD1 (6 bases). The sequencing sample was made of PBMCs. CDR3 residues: CASRPGAMMNTEAFF. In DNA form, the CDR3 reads TGTGCCAGTAGGCCAGGGGCTATGATGAACACTGAAGCTTTCTTT.